This TCR beta chain is from a study of T cell repertoires in cytomegalovirus infection. TCRdb called the reads again in MiXCR, with one record for every CDR3 protein. The table has approximately 700,000 distinct CDR3 sequences, approximately 40% seen once; the top ten hold 2.8%. Germline values: CDR1 SGHAT, CDR2 FQNNGV. The CDR3 loop spans 15 amino acids. V lost 5 bases, J lost 5 bases, and 16 bases lay in between. The sequence derives from a human donor in good health (CMV status not recorded). Some clones in this sample may be carry-over from other donors' samples. The chain combines TRBV11-2 with TRBJ2-1; D may be TRBD1 (6 bases). Sequencing used PBMCs. The CDR3, as DNA: TGTGCCAGCAGCCCAGGACAGCGACGGGACAATGAGCAGTTCTTC. Translating it yields CASSPGQRRDNEQFF.